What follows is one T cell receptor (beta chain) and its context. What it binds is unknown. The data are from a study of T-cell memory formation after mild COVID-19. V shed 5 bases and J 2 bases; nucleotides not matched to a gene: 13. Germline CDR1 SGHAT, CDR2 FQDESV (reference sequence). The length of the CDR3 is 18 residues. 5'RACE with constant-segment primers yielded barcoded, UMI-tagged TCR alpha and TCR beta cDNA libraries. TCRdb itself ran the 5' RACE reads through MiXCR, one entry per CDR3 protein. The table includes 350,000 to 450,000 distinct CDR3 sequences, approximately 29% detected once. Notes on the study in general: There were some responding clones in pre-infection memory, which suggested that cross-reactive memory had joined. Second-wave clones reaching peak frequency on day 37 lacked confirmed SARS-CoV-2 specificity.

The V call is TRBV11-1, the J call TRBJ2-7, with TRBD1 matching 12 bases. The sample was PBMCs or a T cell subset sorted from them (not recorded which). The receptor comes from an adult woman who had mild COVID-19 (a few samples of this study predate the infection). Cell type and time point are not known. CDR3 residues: CASSPGTGGGGRPYEQYF. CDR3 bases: TGTGCCAGCAGCCCCGGGACAGGGGGCGGCGGGAGGCCCTACGAGCAGTACTTC.